A single sample gave rise to the 11 T cell receptor beta chains below, sequenced in a study of T cell responses to AZD1222 COVID-19 vaccine. Assay: immunoSEQ multiplex PCR; the TCRdb copy retains only in-frame clones and omits some. Altogether more than 130,000 clones are present, 90% being singletons, with the ten largest covering about 3%. Sample: peripheral blood, taken on day 0 of AZD1222 vaccination. The receptors come from an adult in good health.

This rearrangement joins TRBV27 to TRBJ1-4; the match to TRBD1 covers 11 bases. The CDR3 has 17 amino acids. CDR1 and CDR2 (germline): MNHEY, SMNVEV (reference sequence). V dropped 4 bases and J dropped 7; count of bases not matched to a gene: 11. CDR3 nucleotides: TGTGCCAGCAGTTCAACCGGGACAGGGGGTCCTCGTGAAAAACTGTTTTTT. Translated: CASSSTGTGGPREKLFF.

The rearrangement uses TRBV30 and TRBJ1-5; D is perhaps TRBD1 (5 bases). Germline V gene lookup returns CDR1 GTSNPN and CDR2 SVGIG (reference sequence). CDR3 length equals 15 residues. V lost 0 bases to trimming and J lost 2 bases, with 11 bases between them. The chain's CDR3 is CAWSVGVVGNQPQHF. In DNA, the CDR3 is TGTGCCTGGAGTGTAGGGGTGGTGGGCAATCAGCCCCAGCATTTT.

This rearrangement joins TRBV27 to TRBJ2-3, with 13 bases that match TRBD2. The CDR3 contains 14 residues. After removal of 6 bases from V and 4 bases from J, the junction contained 1 base not matched to a gene. CDR1 is MNHEY, CDR2 SMNVEV, per germline (reference sequence). CDR3 amino acids: CASRTSGRPDTQYF. The CDR3 DNA reads as TGTGCCAGCAGGACTAGCGGGAGGCCAGATACGCAGTATTTT.

This chain connects TRBV2 to TRBJ2-2, with a weak D call TRBD1 (7 bases). This CDR3 contains 15 residues. Germline CDR1 and CDR2: SNHLY and FYNNEI. The ends were cut back, 11 bases at V and 0 bases at J, with 16 bases in the middle. CDR3 coding DNA: TGTGCCTCCCGGGGGACAGTCGCGAACACCGGGGAGCTGTTTTTT. Encoded protein: CASRGTVANTGELFF.

V usage is TRBV6-2 or TRBV6-3 and J usage is TRBJ1-1, with a possible D match to TRBD1 (5 bases). The V and J ends lost 2 bases and 5 bases respectively, with 9 bases between them. There are 13 residues in the CDR3. CDR1 and CDR2 (germline): MNHEY, SVGEGT. The CDR3 sequence is CASSYRGWTEAFF. CDR3 sequence (DNA): TGTGCCAGCAGTTACAGGGGCTGGACTGAAGCTTTCTTT.

The chain joins TRBV24-1 to TRBJ2-1, with D possibly matching TRBD2 (6 bases). This CDR3 region has 14 residues. CDR1 and CDR2 from the germline V gene are KGHDR and SFDVKD. Trimming removed 5 bases at V and 6 bases at J, with 13 bases between. CDR3 sequence reads: CATSGTTPPNEQFF. CDR3 sequence (DNA): TGTGCCACCAGTGGGACTACCCCCCCCAATGAGCAGTTCTTC.

The CDR3 bases are TGTGCCAGCAGCTTAGGGGGCCGGTGGTTCGGCGAGCAGTTCTTC. Its protein product is CASSLGGRWFGEQFF. The chain couples TRBV7-2 to TRBJ2-1; TRBD1 might be the D (5 bases). V gave up 1 base and J gave up 10 bases, with 17 bases separating them. Germline loops: CDR1 SGHTA, CDR2 FQGNSA. This CDR3 is 15 amino acids long.

V and J are TRBV9 and TRBJ2-1, with 7 nucleotides matching TRBD2. CDR3 length: 15 amino acids. V lost 5 bases and J lost 6; bases outside the gene matches: 11. Germline CDR1 SGDLS, CDR2 YYNGEE. The CDR3 DNA follows: TGTGCCAGCAGTTTCCAGGGAGGGATGGGCAATGAGCAGTTCTTC. Encoded protein: CASSFQGGMGNEQFF.

This rearrangement joins TRBV5-1 to TRBJ1-1; TRBD1 might be the D (6 bases). The CDR3 runs to 15 residues. Germline CDR1 reads SGHRS; CDR2 reads YFSETQ. V lost 0 bases and J lost 3, with 12 bases in between. The CDR3 loop is CASSLAPKGDTEAFF. CDR3 nucleotides: TGCGCCAGCAGCTTGGCTCCAAAGGGGGACACTGAAGCTTTCTTT. Combining the CDR3 with reference TRBV5-1 and TRBJ1-1 gives the whole variable domain KAGVTQTPRYLIKTRGQQVTLSCSPISGHRSVSWYQQTPGQGLQFLFEYFSETQRNKGNFPGRFSGRQFSNSRSEMNVSTLELGDSALYLCASSLAPKGDTEAFFGQGTRLTVV.

This chain links TRBV15 with TRBJ1-1; D gene uncertain. In germline, CDR1 is LNHNV, CDR2 YYDKDF (reference sequence). The V and J ends lost 0 bases and 1 base respectively, with 9 bases between them. The CDR3 totals 15 residues. The CDR3 is CATSRDRNRNTEAFF. The CDR3 DNA reads TGTGCCACCAGCAGAGATCGAAACCGGAACACTGAAGCTTTCTTT.

The chain links TRBV9 to TRBJ2-1, with TRBD2 identical over 7 bases. The CDR3 contains 13 residues. Germline CDR1 is SGDLS and CDR2 is YYNGEE. V was pared by 5 bases and J by 8 bases, with 7 bases of the junction left unmatched. The CDR3 bases are TGTGCCAGCAGGGCGGGAGTTTTTGATGAGCAGTTCTTC. This encodes CASRAGVFDEQFF.